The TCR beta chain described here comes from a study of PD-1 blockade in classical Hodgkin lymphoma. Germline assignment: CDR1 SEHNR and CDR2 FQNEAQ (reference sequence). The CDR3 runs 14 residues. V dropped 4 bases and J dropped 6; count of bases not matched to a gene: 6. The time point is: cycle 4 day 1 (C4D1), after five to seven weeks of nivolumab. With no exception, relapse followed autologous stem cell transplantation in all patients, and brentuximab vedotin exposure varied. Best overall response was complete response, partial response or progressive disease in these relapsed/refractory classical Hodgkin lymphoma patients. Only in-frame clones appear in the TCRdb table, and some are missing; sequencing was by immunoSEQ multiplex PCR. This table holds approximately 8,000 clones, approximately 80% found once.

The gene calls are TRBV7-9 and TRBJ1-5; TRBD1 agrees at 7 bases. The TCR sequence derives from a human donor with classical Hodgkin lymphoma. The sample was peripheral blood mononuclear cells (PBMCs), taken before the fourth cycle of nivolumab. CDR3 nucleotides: TGTGCCAGCAGCTCGACAGGGACGAGTCAGCCCCAGCATTTT. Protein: CASSSTGTSQPQHF.